The source of this T cell receptor (beta chain) is a study of cytomegalovirus exposure and HLA in healthy donors. Primers included in the PCR were 60 Vbeta and 13 Jbeta primers. Libraries were prepared by immunoSEQ multiplex PCR; TCRdb keeps only in-frame clonotypes and omits some of them. The sample lists roughly 150,000 clones, 60% to 85% seen once, with about 13% in the top ten. The source of this sequence is a man between 35 and 55 years old in good health and CMV-seropositive. The specimen sequenced was PBMCs.

The CDR3 reads CASSLSGISQTQYF. As DNA, the CDR3 is TGTGCCAGCAGTTTATCGGGGATCAGTCAGACCCAGTACTTC. The V and J genes are TRBV28 and TRBJ2-5; D might be TRBD2 (5 bases). V shed 1 base and J shed 6 bases, with 12 bases lying between them. CDR3 size: 14 residues. Per germline, CDR1 MDHEN and CDR2 SYDVKM.